Below, 25 T cell receptor beta chains from the same sample are listed, as sequenced in a study of blood T cell repertoires in COVID-19. Clones were read by immunoSEQ multiplex PCR, and TCRdb kept only the in-frame ones, dropping some. The sample has about 180,000 clones, around 86% seen once. Input material: peripheral blood. The receptor set was obtained from a man aged 60 to 75 with COVID-19, enrolled during active disease.

V is TRBV6-1 and J is TRBJ1-5; possibly TRBD1 for D (6 bases). Germline V gene data show CDR1 as MNHNS and CDR2 as SASEGT. Trimming removed 0 bases at V and 7 bases at J, with 16 bases between. The CDR3 totals 16 residues. The CDR3 protein is CASSEAGHHEGQPQHF. The CDR3, as DNA: TGTGCCAGCAGTGAAGCGGGACATCACGAAGGGCAGCCCCAGCATTTT.

The rearrangement joins TRBV2 to TRBJ2-7; 9 nucleotides match TRBD1. The CDR3 consists of 14 residues. Germline V gene lookup returns CDR1 SNHLY and CDR2 FYNNEI. V dropped 5 bases and J dropped 3; count of bases not matched to a gene: 5. CDR3 loop: CASSTGTGHYEQYF. CDR3 coding DNA: TGTGCCAGCAGTACCGGGACAGGGCACTACGAGCAGTACTTC.

This chain's CDR3 is CACQREGLQTQYF. Here the CDR3 DNA reads TGTGCCTGCCAGCGGGAGGGCCTCCAGACCCAGTACTTC. The chain joins TRBV30 to TRBJ2-5; the match to TRBD2 covers 10 bases. V lost 6 bases, J lost 6 bases, and 7 bases stayed unmatched. Germline lookup yields CDR1 GTSNPN and CDR2 SVGIG (reference sequence). The CDR3 has 13 residues.

CDR3 sequence: CASSFRDRPYEQYF. The DNA of the CDR3 is TGTGCCAGCAGTTTCCGGGACAGGCCCTACGAGCAGTACTTC. The V call is TRBV28, the J call TRBJ2-7; 8 bases map to TRBD1. This CDR3 region has 14 residues. Germline values: CDR1 MDHEN, CDR2 SYDVKM. The trim removed 3 bases at V and 2 bases at J, leaving 3 bases unmatched.

This rearrangement joins TRBV28 to TRBJ1-2; 8 bases line up with TRBD1. The junction had 1 base not matched to a gene; V was cut back by 6 bases and J by 4 bases. The CDR3 extends over 12 amino acids. CDR1 MDHEN and CDR2 SYDVKM come from the germline V gene. In DNA form, the CDR3 reads TGTGCCAGCAGGGGGACAGGCTATGGCTACACCTTC. It is translated as CASRGTGYGYTF.

This clone turned up a few times. V and J are TRBV30 and TRBJ1-5; the match to TRBD1 covers 8 bases. The ends lost 2 bases at V and 3 bases at J; junction bases unmatched: 15. Germline CDR1 GTSNPN, CDR2 SVGIG (reference sequence). The CDR3 spans 18 residues. The CDR3 DNA sequence: TGTGCCTGGAGTAGTACTTCTCCGGGACAGGCTTTCAATCAGCCCCAGCATTTT. Amino acid sequence: CAWSSTSPGQAFNQPQHF.

The V call is TRBV27, the J call TRBJ2-7; D is unclear. CDR3 size: 13 residues. Looked up from germline, CDR1 is MNHEY and CDR2 is SMNVEV (reference sequence). V shed 4 bases and J shed 0 bases, with 7 bases lying between them. The CDR3: CASSSANSYEQYF. CDR3 nucleotides: TGTGCCAGCAGTTCAGCGAACTCCTACGAGCAGTACTTC.

The gene calls are TRBV15 and TRBJ2-1, with a weak D call TRBD1 (5 bases). The CDR3 totals 14 residues. CDR1 and CDR2 (germline): LNHNV, YYDKDF (reference sequence). The V end was cut by 1 base, the J end by 5 bases, with 9 bases between. Here the CDR3 DNA reads TGTGCCACCAGCAGAGTACAGGCCCACAATGAGCAGTTCTTC. Its translation: CATSRVQAHNEQFF.

V gene TRBV24-1 combines with J gene TRBJ1-5; 10 bases match TRBD1. Germline V gene sequence: CDR1 KGHDR, CDR2 SFDVKD. CDR3 size: 16 residues. J was trimmed by 6 bases and V by 3 bases; bases with no gene match: 7. CDR3 nucleotide sequence: TGTGCCACCAGTGATGCGGGACAGGGGCAGGCTCAGCCCCAGCATTTT. Translating it yields CATSDAGQGQAQPQHF.

This clone was observed a handful of times. The chain combines TRBV19 with TRBJ1-2, with 7 bases lining up with TRBD1. V lost 3 bases, J lost 4 bases, and 14 bases stayed unmatched. Germline CDR1 LNHDA, CDR2 SQIVND (reference sequence). There are 17 residues in the CDR3. CDR3 nucleotides: TGTGCCAGTAGTATCGTGACAGGGCCCGATAGGTCCTATGGCTACACCTTC. The encoded protein is CASSIVTGPDRSYGYTF.

The J gene is TRBJ2-4, the V gene TRBV4-3, with 8 nucleotides matching TRBD1. The CDR3 is 17 amino acids. Germline V lookup: CDR1 LGHNA, CDR2 YSLEER. V was pared by 4 bases and J by 8 bases, with 16 bases of the junction left unmatched. CDR3 DNA: TGCGCCAGCAGCCGCGGGACAGGTGCCCTGGGTCTAGACATTCAGTACTTC. Residues: CASSRGTGALGLDIQYF.

This chain joins TRBV7-8 and TRBJ2-3; 7 nucleotides align to TRBD2. The CDR3 has 14 residues. CDR1 and CDR2 from the germline V gene are SGHVS and FQNEAQ. The V gene end was trimmed by 5 bases and the J gene end by 8 bases; junction bases not matched to a gene: 10. CDR3 protein: CASSRAGLTSTQYF. The DNA of the CDR3 is TGTGCCAGCAGCCGAGCGGGGCTAACCTCTACGCAGTATTTT.

Here the CDR3 DNA reads TGCGCCAGCAGCCAGGGGACAGGGACAAACAATGAAAAACTGTTTTTT. This gives the protein CASSQGTGTNNEKLFF. The chain recombines TRBV5-1 with TRBJ1-4, with 9 bases fitting TRBD1. The CDR3 length is 16 residues. The junction had 9 bases not matched to a gene; V was cut back by 4 bases and J by 5 bases. From germline, CDR1 is SGHRS and CDR2 YFSETQ.

This clone turned up a few times. This chain uses TRBV5-1 with TRBJ1-5; TRBD1 is a possible D gene (6 bases). The CDR3 sequence is 14 residues long. Germline CDR1 is SGHRS and CDR2 is YFSETQ. The V gene lost 4 bases and the J gene lost 0 bases, with 8 bases spanning the gap. The CDR3 spells CASSLTGSNQPQHF. The DNA for the CDR3 is TGCGCCAGCAGCCTGACAGGTAGCAATCAGCCCCAGCATTTT.

V gene TRBV15 combines with J gene TRBJ1-1, with D unresolved. V dropped 4 bases and J dropped 1 base, with 7 bases sitting between them. This CDR3 region has 13 residues. Germline CDR1 and CDR2: LNHNV and YYDKDF (reference sequence). Here the CDR3 reads CATSNSKNTEAFF. In DNA form, the CDR3 reads TGTGCCACCAGCAATTCCAAGAACACTGAAGCTTTCTTT.

The chain is built from TRBV5-6 and TRBJ1-2; D is perhaps TRBD1 (6 bases). The CDR3 is 15 residues long. V dropped 4 bases and J dropped 4 bases, with 17 bases sitting between them. Germline lookup yields CDR1 SGHDT and CDR2 YYEEEE. The CDR3 nucleotides are TGTGCCAGCAGCCTAAGGGGGGGACGCGGCTATGGCTACACCTTC. Its protein product is CASSLRGGRGYGYTF.

V gene TRBV3-1 (or the pseudogene TRBV3-2) combines with J gene TRBJ1-3; no clear D gene. The germline gives CDR1 LGHDT, CDR2 YNNKEL (reference sequence). Trimming took 5 bases from V and 7 from J, leaving 12 bases between them. The CDR3 contains 13 residues. CDR3 region: CASSDQPGNTIYF. The CDR3 DNA follows: TGTGCCAGCAGCGATCAACCCGGGAACACCATATATTTT.

CDR3 in amino acids: CAISERGWMNTEAFF. The CDR3 DNA sequence: TGTGCCATCAGTGAGAGGGGCTGGATGAACACTGAAGCTTTCTTT. V is TRBV10-3 and J is TRBJ1-1; a weak D match, TRBD1 (5 bases). The V and J ends lost 2 bases and 0 bases respectively, with 10 bases between them. The CDR3 loop spans 15 amino acids. CDR1 is ENHRY and CDR2 is SYGVKD in the germline V gene.

The chain has TRBV19 and TRBJ1-6; TRBD1 agrees at 7 bases. This CDR3 has 15 residues. CDR1 LNHDA and CDR2 SQIVND come from the germline V gene (reference sequence). The V and J ends lost 5 bases and 5 bases, in that order; junction bases with no gene match: 6. CDR3: CASSRDSPDNSPLHF. In DNA, the CDR3 is TGTGCCAGTAGTCGGGACAGTCCCGATAATTCACCCCTCCACTTT.

The CDR3 bases are TGTGCCAGCAGCTTCGGGGGGAATACGCAGTATTTT. Its protein product is CASSFGGNTQYF. V and J are TRBV7-2 and TRBJ2-3; 7 bases agree with TRBD2. The CDR3 contains 12 residues. Trimming took 3 bases from V and 7 from J; bases not matched to a gene: 1. CDR1 is SGHTA and CDR2 is FQGNSA in the germline V gene. Complete variable domain (other parts from reference TRBV7-2 and TRBJ2-3): GAGVSQSPSNKVTEKGKDVELRCDPISGHTALYWYRQSLGQGLEFLIYFQGNSAPDKSGLPSDRFSAERTGGSVSTLTIQRTQQEDSAVYLCASSFGGNTQYFGPGTRLTVL.

This clone has just one count. V is TRBV27 and J is TRBJ2-3; 9 bases agree with TRBD2. The germline gives CDR1 MNHEY, CDR2 SMNVEV (reference sequence). The V segment lost 7 bases and the J segment 4 bases; nucleotides outside the gene matches: 3. The CDR3 sequence is 13 residues long. In DNA form, the CDR3 reads TGTGCCAGCACCCTAGCGGGATCAGATACGCAGTATTTT. Translating gives CASTLAGSDTQYF.

This rearrangement joins TRBV6-6 to TRBJ2-1; 7 positions match TRBD2. This CDR3 is built from 16 residues. After removal of 4 bases from V and 0 bases from J, the junction contained 6 bases not matched to a gene. From germline, CDR1 is MNHNY and CDR2 SVGAGI (reference sequence). CDR3 in DNA: TGTGCCAGCAGTTCCCTGACGGGAGGCTCCTACAATGAGCAGTTCTTC. This codes for CASSSLTGGSYNEQFF.

The V gene is TRBV28, the J gene TRBJ2-5, with D tentatively TRBD2 (6 bases). Germline assignment: CDR1 MDHEN and CDR2 SYDVKM. V lost 4 bases and J lost 5, with 17 bases in between. The CDR3 has 15 amino acids. The CDR3 region is CASSWAGTRSETQYF. The CDR3 DNA reads as TGTGCCAGCAGTTGGGCGGGAACAAGGTCGGAGACCCAGTACTTC. The entire variable domain, with the rest obtained from reference TRBV28 and TRBJ2-5, is as follows: DVKVTQSSRYLVKRTGEKVFLECVQDMDHENMFWYRQDPGLGLRLIYFSYDVKMKEKGDIPEGYSVSREKKERFSLILESASTNQTSMYLCASSWAGTRSETQYFGPGTRLLVL.

The V gene is TRBV24-1, the J gene TRBJ1-2, with D hard to call. The CDR3 totals 14 residues. V gave up 3 bases and J gave up 2 bases, with 9 bases separating them. Germline loops: CDR1 KGHDR, CDR2 SFDVKD. CDR3: CATSDAGYNYGYTF. In DNA, the CDR3 is TGTGCCACCAGTGATGCGGGATACAACTATGGCTACACCTTC.

V gene TRBV4-3 combines with J gene TRBJ1-4; D is ambiguous. Per germline, CDR1 LGHNA and CDR2 YSLEER. The CDR3 runs 13 residues. The germline V and J ends were trimmed by 4 bases and 8 bases, with 11 bases remaining between them. Here the CDR3 DNA reads TGCGCCAGCAGCCTGAGCACAGTAGAAAAACTGTTTTTT. Protein product: CASSLSTVEKLFF.